This paragraph reports one T cell receptor beta chain. Its antigen is unknown. No much larger clonotype is one base removed from it; base qualities were not supplied. Library preparation employed RT-PCR. The sequencer listed for this sample is Illumina HiSeq 2500. In TCRdb, the public reads were trimmed at Q25 with fastp and aligned with MiXCR, with productive beta chains retained. Rows with one shared CDR3 protein collapse into an entry with the most common genes and DNA. The table for this sample lists a few hundred thousand distinct CDR3 sequences; 11% of them were counted only once. Approximately 10% of the sample lies in the top ten. These data originate in a study of response to subunit inactivated influenza vaccine (dated by TCRdb to 2017 to 2018). Background on the whole study: The study used deep quantitative T cell receptor repertoire profiling to track responses to a trivalent subunit inactivated influenza vaccine.

General findings and caveats noted by the study authors: The authors suggested that each seasonal influenza vaccination may recruit only a limited number of new T cells.

As encoded in the germline V gene (reference sequence), CDR1 is SEHNR while CDR2 is FQNEAQ. V is reduced by 8 bases and J by 5 bases, leaving a spacing of 19 bases between them. The CDR3 holds 15 amino acids from the cysteine to the phenylalanine. Kept here is only the CDR3 DNA, which spans 45 bases and is read in frame from base 1. These same data were also listed under a study on T cells expressing NK-cell markers. According to the second study: The TCR beta cDNA libraries were made using 5'RACE template switching, a step that added both a universal primer site and unique molecular identifiers. In sorted CD3+CD56+NKG2C+, CD3+CD56+NKG2C- and CD3+CD56-NKG2C+ T-cell subsets from about 8 donors, TCR beta-chain repertoires were profiled. Seven of the eight sequenced donors were HCMV-seropositive and one was HCMV-seronegative. To restrict sorting to alphabetaTCR-expressing T cells, an anti-gammadeltaTCR antibody was added in several experiments. In several donors, the dominant CD3+CD56+NKG2C+ clonotypes were found to rank among the top 10 CD8+ clonotypes and to make up about 1.0-7.5% of CD8+ T cells. Those dominant clonotypes were again the most abundant among CD3+CD56-NKG2C+ cells in a handful of donors, at roughly 28.3-60.1%. Whether the expanded NKG2C-expressing T cell clones were specific for HCMV antigens was left unclear. The study sequenced eight donors, all healthy volunteers chosen at random: three men and five women. To determine HCMV serostatus, a commercial ELISA kit was used to detect HCMV-specific IgG in serum. Peripheral blood mononuclear cells were isolated from blood by Ficoll density gradient centrifugation. For six donors, bulk peripheral blood T-cell repertoires were also sequenced from unsorted PBMC. cDNA synthesis was primed from the TCR beta constant segment, followed by two successive PCR amplification steps. Sequencing of the libraries produced 2 x 150 bp reads on Illumina HiSeq 2000/2500, MiSeq or NextSeq. MIGEC was used to demultiplex reads and group reads by UMI, and MiTCR was used to assemble and quantify clonotypes. To exclude erroneous sequences, only TCR cDNA sequences supported by at least two reads were retained. The tcR package was used for downstream repertoire analysis, with clonotypes matched between fractions based on CDR3 nucleotide sequence plus V segment. VDJmatch was used to annotate antigen specificity against VDJdb, with one amino acid substitution in CDR3 permitted.

The rearranged segments are TRBV7-9 and TRBJ2-1; the D gene is perhaps TRBD2, on 5 matching bases. This TCR came from a man in his fifties who received an inactivated influenza vaccine. Donor details come from another sample of the same person, matched by shared clones. This specimen consisted of PBMCs from blood, obtained on the day of vaccination. CDR3 protein: CASASGRSRNNEQFF. Read as DNA, the sequence is TGTGCCAGCGCCTCGGGAAGGTCGAGGAACAATGAGCAGTTCTTC.